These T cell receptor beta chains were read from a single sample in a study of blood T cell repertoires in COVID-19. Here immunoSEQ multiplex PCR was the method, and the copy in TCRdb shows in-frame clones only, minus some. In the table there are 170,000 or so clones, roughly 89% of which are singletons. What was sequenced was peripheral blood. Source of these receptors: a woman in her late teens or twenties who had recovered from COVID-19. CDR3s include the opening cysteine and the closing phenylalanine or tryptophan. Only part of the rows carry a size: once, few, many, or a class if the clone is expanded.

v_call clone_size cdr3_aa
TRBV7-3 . CASSRGTAYGYTF
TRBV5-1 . CASSEGGLGSPLHF
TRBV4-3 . CASSPNGLAGVLFF
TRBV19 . CASSILPGTGVQPQHF
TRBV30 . CAWSVPWGGHLSRPQHF
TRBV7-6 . CASSPSLGGGGHNRVAFF
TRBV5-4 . CASSLGHIANTGELFF
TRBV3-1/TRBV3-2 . CASSLTSGPYNEQFF
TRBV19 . CASSPPGDRQTQYF
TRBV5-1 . CASSLEGGRLETQYF
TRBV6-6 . CASSDGQASYGYTF
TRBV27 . CASRPDRGLGQPQHF
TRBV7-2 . CASSLVDGLAGPYQPQHF
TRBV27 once CASRLGGSTEAFF
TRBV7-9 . CASSSLGQGNSPLHF
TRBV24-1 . CATSEQGSGNTIYF
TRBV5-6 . CASSADRFNEKLFF
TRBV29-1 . CSVDLAAGVGGYTF
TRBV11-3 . CASSGGTGGSEQYF
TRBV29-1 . CSVPGTTNNEQFF
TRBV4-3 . CASSQDPVLAGDNTDTQYF
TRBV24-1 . CATRRQINTEAFF
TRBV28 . CASSLLGANEKLFF
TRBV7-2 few CASSSQGQYNQPQHF